This TCR beta chain was identified in a study of T cells in Graves' hyperthyroidism and ophthalmopathy. This clonotype was recorded at least ten times. Its antigen is still unknown. Amplification yielded TCR beta CDR3 regions, with RNA transcripts as the source. A first-round RT-PCR of the TCR CDR3 used the HTBI primer set. TCRdb itself ran the multiplex PCR reads through MiXCR, one entry per CDR3 protein. This table holds a few hundred thousand distinct CDR3 sequences, more than 15% found once. Study conclusions and caveats: Ophthalmopathy was identified by the model a median around 6 months ahead of onset. Stable hyperthyroidism was told apart from ophthalmopathy by a model built on 13 V-J features. Most expanded thyroid clonotypes above 0.001 also appeared in blood.

This CDR3 has 14 amino acids. Germline V gene data show CDR1 as SGHTA and CDR2 as FQGNSA. With 1 base clipped from V and 9 bases from J, the junction kept 6 bases outside the gene matches. With duration under 3 months, ophthalmopathy was active: Clinical Activity Score at least 3, NOSPECS at least 4. This TCR was recovered from a woman aged 40 to 49 with Graves' ophthalmopathy. The source material was blood. This chain connects TRBV7-2 to TRBJ2-7, with 10 bases identical to TRBD2. CDR3 DNA: TGTGCCAGCAGCTTAGGACTAGCGGGCTATCGGCAGTACTTC. Encoded protein: CASSLGLAGYRQYF.